The source of this TCR beta chain is a study of OX40 agonist ivuxolimab in advanced cancers. Whole-study context: Melanoma, hepatocellular carcinoma, head and neck or renal cell cancer occurred in dose-escalation patients. Findings of the study overall: Researchers report that CD8+ T cells had, on average, more expanded clones than CD4+. Normalized T-cell clonal expansion was also low in a subset of nonresponders.

Measured with immunoSEQ multiplex PCR; TCRdb has only the in-frame clones, and not every one. This repertoire shows tens of thousands of clones, 80% to 90% found once; its top ten account for 3%. Germline V CDR1 and CDR2: MNHEY, SVGAGI. The length of the CDR3 is 13 residues. Deletions cut 5 bases from V and 8 bases from J, with 13 bases between. Notes on this clone: Antigen unknown.

This clonotype was obtained from an adult with an advanced solid tumor such as melanoma, head and neck, liver or kidney cancer. The material was CD4+ or CD8+ T cells sorted from blood, obtained in a trial of the OX40 agonist ivuxolimab. This chain uses TRBV6-5 with TRBJ2-1, with no clear D. The CDR3 protein is CASSPFPFDEQFF. In nucleotides, the CDR3 is TGTGCCAGCAGTCCCTTTCCCTTCGATGAGCAGTTCTTC.